This T cell receptor (beta chain) was found in a study of shared clonotypes between healthy human individuals. Regarding the study as a whole: Naive CD4 clonotypes overlapped across a few donors at about 5.2%.

To note about this clone: Its antigen remains unknown. The same CDR3 also results from other DNA sequences found in this sample.

Germline V lookup: CDR1 MNHEY, CDR2 SVGAGI. Unmatched junction bases numbered 6, after V lost 5 bases and J lost 8 bases. This CDR3 has 13 amino acids. Profiled with immunoSEQ multiplex PCR; TCRdb holds only in-frame clones, not every one. The profile shows around 1.6 million clones, about 98% of them singletons. This clonotype was sampled from a man aged 30-40 years in good health. J is TRBJ1-1 and V is TRBV6-5, with 9 positions matching TRBD1. The sequenced sample was naive CD4+ T cells sorted from blood. Subset meaning: CD45RA+ positively selected. CDR3 nucleotides: TGTGCCAGCAGTCCTCCGGGACAGGGCGAAGCTTTCTTT. Amino acid sequence: CASSPPGQGEAFF.